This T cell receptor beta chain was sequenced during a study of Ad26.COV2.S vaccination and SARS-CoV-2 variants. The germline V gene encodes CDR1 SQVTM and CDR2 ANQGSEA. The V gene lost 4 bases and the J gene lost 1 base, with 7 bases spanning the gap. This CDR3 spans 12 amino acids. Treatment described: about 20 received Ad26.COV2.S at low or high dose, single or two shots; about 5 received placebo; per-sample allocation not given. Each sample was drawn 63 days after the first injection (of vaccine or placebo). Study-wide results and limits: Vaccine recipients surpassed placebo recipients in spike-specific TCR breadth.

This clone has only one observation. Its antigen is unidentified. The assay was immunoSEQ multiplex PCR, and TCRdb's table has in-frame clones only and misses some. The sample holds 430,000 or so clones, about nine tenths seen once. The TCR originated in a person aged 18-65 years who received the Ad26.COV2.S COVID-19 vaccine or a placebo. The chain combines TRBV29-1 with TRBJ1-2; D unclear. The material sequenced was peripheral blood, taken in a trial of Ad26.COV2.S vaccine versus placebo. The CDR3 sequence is CSVGSVNYGYTF. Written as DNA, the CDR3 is TGCAGCGTTGGTTCAGTTAACTATGGCTACACCTTC.